This is a list of T cell receptor beta chains from one sample in a study of T cells in Graves' hyperthyroidism and ophthalmopathy. MiXCR, applied by TCRdb to the multiplex PCR reads, yields one record per CDR3 protein. Of hundreds of thousands of distinct CDR3 sequences listed, roughly a sixth are singletons. Sequenced sample: blood. The receptors were gathered from a woman between 18 and 30 years old with Graves' ophthalmopathy. Both conserved end residues are part of each CDR3. D genes are given only for firm matches. Size values are once, few and many counts, or a class for expanded clones, and some rows have none.

>TRBV12-3/TRBV12-4|many|.|TRBJ1-1
TGTGCCAGCAGTATACCAGGGTATCGGTTCACTGAAGCTTTCTTT
CASSIPGYRFTEAFF
>TRBV20-1|few|TRBD2|TRBJ2-7
TGCAGTGCTAGAGATCTAGGACTAGCGGGAGGGCCAAGCTACGAGCAGTACTTC
CSARDLGLAGGPSYEQYF
>TRBV19|many|.|TRBJ1-1
TGTGCCAGTAGTATAGATCAATTCTGGGGCACTGAAGCTTTCTTT
CASSIDQFWGTEAFF
>TRBV6-2/TRBV6-3|.|.|TRBJ1-6
TGTGCCAGCAGTTACCAGGAGCCCAGGTTGACACCCCTCCACTTT
CASSYQEPRLTPLHF
>TRBV24-1|.|.|TRBJ2-2
TGTGCCACCAGCTCCGCGGCGTCCACCGGGGAGCTGTTTTTT
CATSSAASTGELFF
>TRBV6-1|.|TRBD1|TRBJ2-2
TGTGCCAGCAGTTACCCCGCCGCCGGGGAACAGGGGCTTCGAGGGGAGCTGTTTTTT
CASSYPAAGEQGLRGELFF
>TRBV3-1|few|TRBD1|TRBJ2-1
TGTGCCAGCAGCCAAGGGACAGGGGGGTATGAGCAGTTCTTC
CASSQGTGGYEQFF
>TRBV15|few|TRBD2|TRBJ2-7
TGTGCCACCGAACTAGCGGGAGACGGGTGCGAGCAGTACTTC
CATELAGDGCEQYF
>TRBV30|.|.|TRBJ1-6
TGTGCCTGGAGTGTAAGGGGTCGAGGGGGTTCACCCCTCCACTTT
CAWSVRGRGGSPLHF
>TRBV7-2|many|.|TRBJ2-1
TGTGCCAGCAGCTTAGCCGGGACCCACTCCTACAATGAGCAGTTCTTC
CASSLAGTHSYNEQFF
>TRBV19|.|TRBD1|TRBJ1-5
TGTGCCAGTAGTCTCCGTCCCGGACAGGGGGTAGGCAATCAGCCCCAGCATTTT
CASSLRPGQGVGNQPQHF
>TRBV6-1|few|TRBD2|TRBJ2-1
TGTGCCAGCACTCTAGCGGGACACTGGTACAATGAGCAGTTCTTC
CASTLAGHWYNEQFF
>TRBV19|few|TRBD2|TRBJ2-1
TGTGCCAGTAGTATTTTCGGGGGAGGGATAACCAATGAGCAGTTCTTC
CASSIFGGGITNEQFF
>TRBV4-2|.|.|TRBJ2-7
TGTGCCAGCAGCCAAGAGGGCGACGAGCAGTACTTC
CASSQEGDEQYF
>TRBV20-1|few|.|TRBJ1-2
TGCAGTGCTAGAGACCGTGGGGCTGATGGCTACACCTTC
CSARDRGADGYTF
>TRBV28|many|TRBD2|TRBJ2-5
TGTGCCAGCAGGACAATGACTAGCGGGGGACAGACCCAGTACTTC
CASRTMTSGGQTQYF
>TRBV4-1|many|TRBD1|TRBJ2-7
TGCGCCAGCAGCCTCGTGGCAGGGGGTTCCCACGAGCAGTACTTC
CASSLVAGGSHEQYF
>TRBV6-4|many|TRBD1|TRBJ2-7
TGTGCCAGCAGTGAACCCCCCAGGGGGCGATACGAGCAGTACTTC
CASSEPPRGRYEQYF
>TRBV5-6|.|TRBD1|TRBJ2-7
TGTGCCAGCAGCTTTCAGGGACAGGGCTACGAGCAGTACTTC
CASSFQGQGYEQYF
>TRBV7-8|many|.|TRBJ2-7
TGTGCCAGCAGCTTAGATTGGAACTACGAGCAGTACTTC
CASSLDWNYEQYF
>TRBV27|.|TRBD1|TRBJ2-2
TGTGCCAGCAGTTTCCGGACAGGTTCGGGCGGGGAGCTGTTTTTT
CASSFRTGSGGELFF
>TRBV7-2|many|.|TRBJ1-1
TGTGCCAGCAGCTTAATGGCAGACCTTAACACTGAAGCTTTCTTT
CASSLMADLNTEAFF
>TRBV28|many|.|TRBJ1-5
TGTGCCAGCAGTGACCCTCGTGGGGGTGTAAACCAGCCCCAGCATTTT
CASSDPRGGVNQPQHF
>TRBV7-9|many|.|TRBJ1-2
TGTGCCAGCAGCTCCGGACACCCTAACTATGGCTACACCTTC
CASSSGHPNYGYTF
>TRBV20-1|.|.|TRBJ2-1
TGCAGTGCTATACTAGCGACTCAGGGGAATGAGCAGTTCTTC
CSAILATQGNEQFF
>TRBV11-2|few|TRBD1|TRBJ2-7
TGTGCCAGCAGCCGGGGGTTAGGACAGGGGGCGTTGGAGCAGTACTTC
CASSRGLGQGALEQYF
>TRBV6-2/TRBV6-3|.|.|TRBJ1-1
TGTGCCAGCAGTTCCGGCCGGAGGGGGTTGGACACTGAAGCTTTCTTT
CASSSGRRGLDTEAFF
>TRBV7-9|many|.|TRBJ2-7
TGTGCCAGCGGCAGGGACCAGAGCTCCTACGAGCAGTACTTC
CASGRDQSSYEQYF
>TRBV5-1|.|.|TRBJ2-5
TGCGCCAGCAGCTTGGGAATGGTAACGAGCCAAGAGACCCAGTACTTC
CASSLGMVTSQETQYF
>TRBV2|many|TRBD1|TRBJ2-1
TGTGCCAGCAGTGGGAAACAGGGGGCCTTGTCCAATGAGCAGTTCTTC
CASSGKQGALSNEQFF
>TRBV6-2/TRBV6-3|many|TRBD1|TRBJ2-7
TGTGCCAGCAGTTCGGGGACAGTCATCTACGAGCAGTACTTC
CASSSGTVIYEQYF
>TRBV29-1|.|TRBD1|TRBJ2-5
TGCAGCGTTGACCAGGGGGCGCCTCTCGAGACCCAGTACTTC
CSVDQGAPLETQYF
>TRBV3-1|many|TRBD2|TRBJ2-7
TGTGCCAGCAGCCAAGAATCGACTAGCGGCAGCTCCTACGAGCAGTACTTC
CASSQESTSGSSYEQYF
>TRBV10-3|many|TRBD2|TRBJ2-1
TGTGCCATCAGTTTGACTAGCGGGAAATTGGGTGAGCAGTTCTTC
CAISLTSGKLGEQFF
>TRBV6-5|few|.|TRBJ2-3
TGTGCCAGCAGTTACTCGAGGGGCACAGATACGCAGTATTTT
CASSYSRGTDTQYF
>TRBV15|.|TRBD1|TRBJ1-2
TGTGCCACCAGCAGAGATAGCCGGACAGGCTATGGCTACACCTTC
CATSRDSRTGYGYTF
>TRBV28|many|TRBD1|TRBJ1-2
TGTGCCAGCAGTTCGAGTACAGGGGGCTGGTATGGCTACACCTTC
CASSSSTGGWYGYTF
>TRBV20-1|many|TRBD1|TRBJ1-6
TGCAGTGCTAGAGATGGGACAGGGGTGGGCTCACCCCTCCACTTT
CSARDGTGVGSPLHF
>TRBV20-1|many|.|TRBJ1-1
TGCAGTGCTCTTAAGGACACTGAAGCTTTCTTT
CSALKDTEAFF
>TRBV7-3|many|TRBD1|TRBJ2-3
TGTGCCAGCAGCGCGACAGGGACGAGCACAGATACGCAGTATTTT
CASSATGTSTDTQYF
>TRBV6-1|many|TRBD1|TRBJ1-2
TGTGCCAGCAGTCTGACAGGGACCGATGGCTACACCTTC
CASSLTGTDGYTF
>TRBV4-1|.|.|TRBJ2-7
TGCGCCAGCAGCCAAAGGGCCGAGGGAGTAGCGTCTTCCTACGAGCAGTACTTC
CASSQRAEGVASSYEQYF
>TRBV7-9|.|.|TRBJ2-1
TGTGCCAGCAGCTTGAGGGACTCAGGACTCAATGAGCAGTTCTTC
CASSLRDSGLNEQFF
>TRBV30|.|.|TRBJ1-5
TGTGCCTGGAGTATGTCAGGGAAGGCCAATCAGCCCCAGCATTTT
CAWSMSGKANQPQHF
>TRBV4-1|few|TRBD1|TRBJ1-5
TGCGCCAGCAGCCAAGTTGGGGCAGGGGGCAGCAATCAGCCCCAGCATTTT
CASSQVGAGGSNQPQHF
>TRBV15|few|.|TRBJ2-7
TGTGCCACCAGCAGAGATCGAAGGGGGGGTGAGCAGTACTTC
CATSRDRRGGEQYF